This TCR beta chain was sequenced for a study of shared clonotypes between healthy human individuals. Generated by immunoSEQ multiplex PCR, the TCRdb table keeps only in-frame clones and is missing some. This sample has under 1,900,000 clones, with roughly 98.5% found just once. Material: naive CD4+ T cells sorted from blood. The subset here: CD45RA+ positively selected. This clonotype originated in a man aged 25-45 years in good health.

The CDR3 DNA reads TGCGCCAGCAGCTTGGCCGGAAACATAGAGGAGCAGTTCTTC. This sequence encodes CASSLAGNIEEQFF. V is TRBV5-1 and J is TRBJ2-1; D gene uncertain. Germline assignment: CDR1 SGHRS and CDR2 YFSETQ. V lost 0 bases, J lost 10 bases, and 14 bases lay in between. This CDR3 has 14 residues.